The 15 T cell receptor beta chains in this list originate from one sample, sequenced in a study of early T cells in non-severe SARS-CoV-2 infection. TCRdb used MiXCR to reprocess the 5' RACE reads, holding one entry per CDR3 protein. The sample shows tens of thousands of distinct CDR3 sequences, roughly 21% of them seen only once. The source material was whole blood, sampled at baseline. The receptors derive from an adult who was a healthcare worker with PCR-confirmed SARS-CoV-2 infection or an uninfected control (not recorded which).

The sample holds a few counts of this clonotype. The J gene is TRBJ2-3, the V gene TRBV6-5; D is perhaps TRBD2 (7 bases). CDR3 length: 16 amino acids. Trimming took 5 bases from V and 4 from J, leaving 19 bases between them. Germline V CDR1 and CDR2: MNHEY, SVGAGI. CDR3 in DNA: TGTGCCAGCAGTGCGCGGCGGGGGCACGGTGCAGATACGCAGTATTTT. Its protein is CASSARRGHGADTQYF.

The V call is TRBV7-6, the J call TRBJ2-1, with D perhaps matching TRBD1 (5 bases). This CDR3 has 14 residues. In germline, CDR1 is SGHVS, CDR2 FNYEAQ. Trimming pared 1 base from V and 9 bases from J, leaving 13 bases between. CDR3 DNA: TGTGCCAGCAGCTTAGTATTGCCAGGGCGTGAGCAGTTCTTC. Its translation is CASSLVLPGREQFF.

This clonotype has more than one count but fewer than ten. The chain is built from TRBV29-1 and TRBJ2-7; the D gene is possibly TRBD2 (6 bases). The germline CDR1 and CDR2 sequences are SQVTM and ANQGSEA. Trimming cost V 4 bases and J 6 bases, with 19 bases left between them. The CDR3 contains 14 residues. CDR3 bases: TGCAGCGTTGCCCCGGGACTTACTTTCGGCGAGCAGTACTTC. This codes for CSVAPGLTFGEQYF.

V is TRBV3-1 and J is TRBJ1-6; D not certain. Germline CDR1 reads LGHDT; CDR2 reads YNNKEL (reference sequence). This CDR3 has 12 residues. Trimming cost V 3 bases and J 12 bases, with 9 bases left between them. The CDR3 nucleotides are TGTGCCAGCAGCCAGCCGCCGTTACCCCTCCACTTT. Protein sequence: CASSQPPLPLHF. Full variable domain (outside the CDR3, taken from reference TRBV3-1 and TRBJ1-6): DTAVSQTPKYLVTQMGNDKSIKCEQNLGHDTMYWYKQDSKKFLKIMFSYNNKELIINETVPNRFSPKSPDKAHLNLHINSLELGDSAVYFCASSQPPLPLHFGNGTRLTVT.

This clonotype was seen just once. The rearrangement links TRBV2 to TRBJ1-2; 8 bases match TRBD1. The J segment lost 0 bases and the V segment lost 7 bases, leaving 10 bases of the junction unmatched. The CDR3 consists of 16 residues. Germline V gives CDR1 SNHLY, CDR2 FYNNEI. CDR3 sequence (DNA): TGTGCCAGCATCAGACAGGGGAGGGGAGCTAACTATGGCTACACCTTC. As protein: CASIRQGRGANYGYTF.

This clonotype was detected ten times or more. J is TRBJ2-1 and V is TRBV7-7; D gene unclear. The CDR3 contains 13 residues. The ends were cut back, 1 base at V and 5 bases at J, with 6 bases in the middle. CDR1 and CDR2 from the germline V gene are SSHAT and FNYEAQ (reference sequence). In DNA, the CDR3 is TGTGCCAGCAGCTTAGGGCCAAACAATGAGCAGTTCTTC. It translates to CASSLGPNNEQFF.

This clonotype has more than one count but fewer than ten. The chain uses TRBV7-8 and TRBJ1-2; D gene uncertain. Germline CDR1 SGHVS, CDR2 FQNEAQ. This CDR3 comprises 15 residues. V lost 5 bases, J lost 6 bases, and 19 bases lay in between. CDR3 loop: CASSVRRGRVDGYTF. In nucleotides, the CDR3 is TGTGCCAGCAGCGTACGGCGAGGGAGGGTTGATGGCTACACCTTC.

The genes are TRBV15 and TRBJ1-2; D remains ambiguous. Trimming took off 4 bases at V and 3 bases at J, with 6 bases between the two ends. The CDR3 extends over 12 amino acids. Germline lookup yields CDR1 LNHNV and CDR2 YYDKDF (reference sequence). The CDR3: CATSTLDYGYTF. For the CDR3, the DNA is TGTGCCACCAGCACCCTGGACTATGGCTACACCTTC. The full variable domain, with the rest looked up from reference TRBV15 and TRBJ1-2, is DAMVIQNPRYQVTQFGKPVTLSCSQTLNHNVMYWYQQKSSQAPKLLFHYYDKDFNNEADTPDNFQSRRPNTSFCFLDIRSPGLGDTAMYLCATSTLDYGYTFGSGTRLTVV.

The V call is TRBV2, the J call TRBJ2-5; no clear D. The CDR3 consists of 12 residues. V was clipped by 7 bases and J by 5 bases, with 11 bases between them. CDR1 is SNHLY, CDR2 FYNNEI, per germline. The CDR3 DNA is TGTGCCAGCACCGAGTTGGAGGAGACCCAGTACTTC. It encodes CASTELEETQYF.

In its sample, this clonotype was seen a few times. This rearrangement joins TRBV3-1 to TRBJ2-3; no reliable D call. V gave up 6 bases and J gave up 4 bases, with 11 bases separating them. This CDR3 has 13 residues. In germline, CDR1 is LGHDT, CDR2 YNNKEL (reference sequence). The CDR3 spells CASSERGADTQYF. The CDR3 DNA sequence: TGTGCCAGCAGTGAGAGAGGCGCAGATACGCAGTATTTT.

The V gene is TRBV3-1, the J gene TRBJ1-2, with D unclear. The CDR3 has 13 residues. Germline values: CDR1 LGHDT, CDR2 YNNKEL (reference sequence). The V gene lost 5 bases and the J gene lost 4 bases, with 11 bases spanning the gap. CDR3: CASSIEGTYGYTF. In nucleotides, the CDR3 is TGTGCCAGCAGCATCGAGGGAACCTATGGCTACACCTTC.

The CDR3 here is CSARTGDQPQHF. DNA for the CDR3: TGCAGTGCCCGGACAGGGGATCAGCCCCAGCATTTT. V and J are TRBV20-1 and TRBJ1-5; 9 bases agree with TRBD1. CDR1 DFQATT and CDR2 SNEGSKA come from the germline V gene (reference sequence). The CDR3 covers 12 residues. J gave up 5 bases and V 6 bases, and 2 bases lay outside the gene matches.

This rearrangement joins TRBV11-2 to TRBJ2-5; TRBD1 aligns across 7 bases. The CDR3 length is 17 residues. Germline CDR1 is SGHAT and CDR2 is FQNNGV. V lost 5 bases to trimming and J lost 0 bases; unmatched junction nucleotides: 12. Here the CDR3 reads CASSRSPTGTDQETQYF. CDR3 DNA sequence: TGTGCCAGCAGCCGTTCCCCGACAGGGACAGACCAAGAGACCCAGTACTTC.

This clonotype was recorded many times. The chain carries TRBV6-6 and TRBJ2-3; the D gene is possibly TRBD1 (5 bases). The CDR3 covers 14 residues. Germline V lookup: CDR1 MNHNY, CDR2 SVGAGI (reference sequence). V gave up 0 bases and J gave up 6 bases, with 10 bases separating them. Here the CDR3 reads CASSYSGPMDTQYF. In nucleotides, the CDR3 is TGTGCCAGCAGTTACTCGGGGCCGATGGATACGCAGTATTTT.

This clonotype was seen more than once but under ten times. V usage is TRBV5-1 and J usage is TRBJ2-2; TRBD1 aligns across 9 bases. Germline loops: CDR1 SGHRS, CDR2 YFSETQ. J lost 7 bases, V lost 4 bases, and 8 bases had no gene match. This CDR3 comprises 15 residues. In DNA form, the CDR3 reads TGCGCCAGCAGCCCAGGGACAGGGAACGGCGGGGAGCTGTTTTTT. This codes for CASSPGTGNGGELFF.